This T cell receptor beta chain was captured by sequencing in a study of blood T cells in healthy people across ages. With a J-beta primer mix and a sample-barcoded 5' primer, a second PCR ran about 7 to 12 cycles. One entry per CDR3 protein, called by TCRdb with MiXCR from the 5' RACE reads. The top ten hold roughly an eighth of the sample, which has 850,000 to 1,000,000 distinct CDR3 sequences, about 48% seen once. This clonotype was detected only a few times. V gave up 2 bases and J gave up 2 bases, with 14 bases separating them. There are 15 residues in the CDR3. Germline CDR1 SQVTM, CDR2 ANQGSEA.

The chain couples TRBV29-1 to TRBJ2-3; a possible D gene is TRBD2 (6 bases). The source material was blood. This TCR was recovered from a man aged 25 to 45 in good health. CDR3 in DNA: TGCAGCGTTGAACCCACTGGGACTCTCACAGATACGCAGTATTTT. Translating it yields CSVEPTGTLTDTQYF.